This TCR beta chain was profiled in a study of neurological immune-mediated disorders. Study-level points and caveats: The study found no CDR3 amino acid sequences shared by expanded clones across subjects, suggesting private repertoires in all groups.

The group of healthy controls was made up of people who were blood bank volunteers in Maryland, USA. The sorted-subset TCR libraries were prepared using some 920,000 CD4+ or CD8+ T cells as the starting material. The cDNA was produced through 5'RACE with 10-nucleotide random UMIs. TCRdb fed the 5' RACE reads into MiXCR, producing one record per CDR3 protein. The data hold 30,000 to 50,000 distinct CDR3 sequences, with around 7.2% observed a single time. This clonotype was counted ten times or more. What it binds is unknown. This sequence originates from a man aged 45-65 years in good health. Material for sequencing was CD4+ T cells from blood.

The CDR3 sequence is CAISEAFEQYF. The DNA of the CDR3 is TGTGCCATCAGTGAGGCCTTCGAGCAGTACTTC. V and J are TRBV10-3 and TRBJ2-7; D gene unclear. This CDR3 is built from 11 residues. Germline values: CDR1 ENHRY, CDR2 SYGVKD. The V and J ends lost 2 bases and 6 bases respectively, with 5 bases between them.